A selection of T cell receptor beta chains follows, all from one sample in a study of cytomegalovirus exposure and HLA in healthy donors. This table comes from immunoSEQ multiplex PCR, and its TCRdb copy is limited to in-frame clones, with some not included. The data show more than 90,000 clones, with over 60% seen just once and 5.9% held by the top ten. Sequenced: PBMCs. The receptor set was obtained from a boy between 5 and 17 years old in good health and CMV-seropositive. The CDR3 runs from the conserved cysteine through the conserved F or W. Each record gives: D gene, clone size, J gene, V gene, CDR3 DNA, CDR3 protein. A D gene is named only where the DNA matches it firmly. Not all rows give a size; the values are once, few, many and, for expanded clones, a class.

d_call: .; clone_size: .; j_call: TRBJ2-6; v_call: TRBV18; cdr3_nt: TGTGCCAGCTCACCAAGAGGGTCTGGGGCCAACGTCCTGACTTTC; cdr3_aa: CASSPRGSGANVLTF
d_call: TRBD1; clone_size: .; j_call: TRBJ1-1; v_call: TRBV13; cdr3_nt: TGTGCCAGCAGCCCCCCCGGGGGACAGGGTAGTGACACTGAAGCTTTCTTT; cdr3_aa: CASSPPGGQGSDTEAFF
d_call: .; clone_size: .; j_call: TRBJ2-7; v_call: TRBV21-1; cdr3_nt: TGTGCCAGCAGCAAAGCGGGGCAGGGGGCCTACGAGCAGTACTTC; cdr3_aa: CASSKAGQGAYEQYF
d_call: .; clone_size: .; j_call: TRBJ2-7; v_call: TRBV5-1; cdr3_nt: TGCGCCAGCAGCGTGGGTCACAGGGAGGGCGGCGAGCAGTACTTC; cdr3_aa: CASSVGHREGGEQYF
d_call: TRBD1; clone_size: .; j_call: TRBJ2-2; v_call: TRBV5-1; cdr3_nt: TGCGCCAGCAGCTTAGGGGACAGTACCACCGGGGAGCTGTTTTTT; cdr3_aa: CASSLGDSTTGELFF
d_call: TRBD2; clone_size: .; j_call: TRBJ2-5; v_call: TRBV4-2; cdr3_nt: TGTGCCAGCAGCCAACTAGCGGGAGGCCCGGTCGGAGAGACCCAGTACTTC; cdr3_aa: CASSQLAGGPVGETQYF
d_call: TRBD1; clone_size: .; j_call: TRBJ1-4; v_call: TRBV5-6; cdr3_nt: TGTGCCAGCAGCTTCAGGGGACAGCGCTCCGCGTTGGGAAAACTGTTTTTT; cdr3_aa: CASSFRGQRSALGKLFF
d_call: TRBD2; clone_size: .; j_call: TRBJ2-3; v_call: TRBV28; cdr3_nt: TGTGCCAGCAGGGGAAGGACTAGCGGGGGTATCACCACAGATACGCAGTATTTT; cdr3_aa: CASRGRTSGGITTDTQYF
d_call: .; clone_size: .; j_call: TRBJ1-2; v_call: TRBV30; cdr3_nt: TGTGCCTGGACCCTTACGGGGGGATCGAACTATGGCTACACCTTC; cdr3_aa: CAWTLTGGSNYGYTF
d_call: .; clone_size: once; j_call: TRBJ2-4; v_call: TRBV5-4; cdr3_nt: TGTGCCAGCAGCCTTCAGGGGATTGAGAACATTCAGTACTTC; cdr3_aa: CASSLQGIENIQYF
d_call: TRBD2; clone_size: .; j_call: TRBJ2-3; v_call: TRBV5-1; cdr3_nt: TGCGCCAGCAGCTTGGCGGTAGCGGGGAACACAGATACGCAGTATTTT; cdr3_aa: CASSLAVAGNTDTQYF
d_call: .; clone_size: once; j_call: TRBJ1-3; v_call: TRBV4-3; cdr3_nt: TGCGCCAGCAGCCAAGAACGAGTAACCTCTGGAAACACCATATATTTT; cdr3_aa: CASSQERVTSGNTIYF
d_call: .; clone_size: few; j_call: TRBJ2-2; v_call: TRBV7-2; cdr3_nt: TGTGCCAGCAGCTTAAGTGTTGGTAGCCGAGGAGGGGAGCTGTTTTTT; cdr3_aa: CASSLSVGSRGGELFF
d_call: .; clone_size: .; j_call: TRBJ1-2; v_call: TRBV4-1; cdr3_nt: TGCGCCAGCAGCCCCTCCGGGACAAACGAGGTCTATGGCTACACCTTC; cdr3_aa: CASSPSGTNEVYGYTF
d_call: TRBD1; clone_size: .; j_call: TRBJ2-1; v_call: TRBV27; cdr3_nt: TGTGCCAGCAGTTTCCAGTGGCCAGGGGACAGGGTAGCGACGGATGAGCAGTTCTTC; cdr3_aa: CASSFQWPGDRVATDEQFF
d_call: .; clone_size: .; j_call: TRBJ1-1; v_call: TRBV6-5; cdr3_nt: TGTGCCAGCAGTTATACCGGTAAAGAGAACACTGAAGCTTTCTTT; cdr3_aa: CASSYTGKENTEAFF
d_call: .; clone_size: .; j_call: TRBJ1-1; v_call: TRBV30; cdr3_nt: TGTGCCTCCTCCCTAGACAGGATGGCTGAAGCTTTCTTT; cdr3_aa: CASSLDRMAEAFF
d_call: .; clone_size: .; j_call: TRBJ1-2; v_call: TRBV30; cdr3_nt: TGTGCCAGTACCGGAGCCTTCTATGGCTACACCTTC; cdr3_aa: CASTGAFYGYTF
d_call: TRBD2; clone_size: .; j_call: TRBJ2-1; v_call: TRBV25-1; cdr3_nt: TGTGCCAGCAGTGTCGGCATGATAGCGGGGACCTCGGAGGATGAGCAGTTCTTC; cdr3_aa: CASSVGMIAGTSEDEQFF
d_call: .; clone_size: .; j_call: TRBJ1-4; v_call: TRBV21-1; cdr3_nt: TGTGCCAGCAGCAAATATGTCCGGACAGGGAATTGTAAGACTAATGAAAAACTGTTTTTT; cdr3_aa: CASSKYVRTGNCKTNEKLFF
d_call: .; clone_size: .; j_call: TRBJ2-3; v_call: TRBV27; cdr3_nt: TGTGCCAGCAGTTTATCTGCTAGCTGGGGGCCAGATACGCAGTATTTT; cdr3_aa: CASSLSASWGPDTQYF
d_call: .; clone_size: .; j_call: TRBJ2-7; v_call: TRBV14; cdr3_nt: TGTGCCAGCAGCCCAAGCTCCCAGGGGGGCGAGCAGTACTTC; cdr3_aa: CASSPSSQGGEQYF
d_call: TRBD1; clone_size: .; j_call: TRBJ1-1; v_call: TRBV19; cdr3_nt: TGTGCCAGTAGTCCAATGACAGGGGGAAACACTGAAGCTTTCTTT; cdr3_aa: CASSPMTGGNTEAFF
d_call: .; clone_size: .; j_call: TRBJ2-5; v_call: TRBV5-4; cdr3_nt: TGTGCCAGCAGCTTGGGAAGGGGGGGAGAGACCCAGTACTTC; cdr3_aa: CASSLGRGGETQYF
d_call: .; clone_size: .; j_call: TRBJ1-5; v_call: TRBV6-1; cdr3_nt: TGTGCCAGCAGTCCTGGACGGGGTAGCAATCAGCCCCAGCATTTT; cdr3_aa: CASSPGRGSNQPQHF
d_call: TRBD2; clone_size: .; j_call: TRBJ2-5; v_call: TRBV11-2; cdr3_nt: TGTGCCAGCAGCTTCTGGCGGGGGGCTGGAGAGACCCAGTACTTC; cdr3_aa: CASSFWRGAGETQYF
d_call: TRBD2; clone_size: .; j_call: TRBJ2-3; v_call: TRBV27; cdr3_nt: TGTGCCAGTAAGGGACTAGCGGGGGGCCGCGCAGATACGCAGTATTTT; cdr3_aa: CASKGLAGGRADTQYF
d_call: TRBD2; clone_size: once; j_call: TRBJ2-1; v_call: TRBV6-1; cdr3_nt: TGTGCCAGCAGTGAAGGACTAGCGGGGGGTTGGGAGCAGTTCTTC; cdr3_aa: CASSEGLAGGWEQFF
d_call: .; clone_size: few; j_call: TRBJ1-1; v_call: TRBV7-9; cdr3_nt: TGTGCCAGCAGCTTAGCTCTTTCGAACACTGAAGCTTTCTTT; cdr3_aa: CASSLALSNTEAFF
d_call: .; clone_size: .; j_call: TRBJ2-3; v_call: TRBV4-3; cdr3_nt: TGCGCCAGCAGCCAAGGACTAGGGAGGTATACGCAGTATTTT; cdr3_aa: CASSQGLGRYTQYF
d_call: TRBD1; clone_size: .; j_call: TRBJ2-7; v_call: TRBV5-4; cdr3_nt: TGTGCCAGCAGCTTCGGACAGGGGAGATACGAGCAGTACTTC; cdr3_aa: CASSFGQGRYEQYF
d_call: TRBD2; clone_size: .; j_call: TRBJ2-3; v_call: TRBV2; cdr3_nt: TGTGCCAGCAATTTAGCGGGGGGGCAGCCAGATACGCAGTATTTT; cdr3_aa: CASNLAGGQPDTQYF
d_call: TRBD1; clone_size: .; j_call: TRBJ1-1; v_call: TRBV29-1; cdr3_nt: TGCAGCGTGGCCTTGATTCCGGGACAGGGAAACACTGAAGCTTTCTTT; cdr3_aa: CSVALIPGQGNTEAFF